These 13 T cell receptor beta chains came from one sample sequenced in a study of T cell repertoires in cytomegalovirus infection. MiXCR, run by TCRdb on the reads, gives a single entry per CDR3 protein. Of approximately 730,000 distinct CDR3 sequences in the sample, roughly 29% were seen once. Their antigen targets remain unknown. Sequencing used cultured CD8+ T cells from PBMCs, obtained from culture after CMV antigen stimulation. The receptors shown here come from a human donor in good health (CMV status not recorded). Some clones in this sample may be carry-over from other donors' samples.

This chain joins TRBV5-4 and TRBJ2-6; no reliable D call. Trimming cost V 0 bases and J 2 bases, with 3 bases left between them. This CDR3 contains 14 residues. The germline gives CDR1 SGHNT, CDR2 YYREEE (reference sequence). In DNA form, the CDR3 reads TGTGCCAGCAGCTTGGATACTGGGGCCAACGTCCTGACTTTC. Its translation is CASSLDTGANVLTF.

This clonotype was seen a handful of times. The V gene is TRBV24-1, the J gene TRBJ2-3, with D perhaps TRBD2 (5 bases). In germline, CDR1 is KGHDR, CDR2 SFDVKD. The CDR3 runs 14 residues. The V and J ends lost 4 bases and 0 bases respectively, with 7 bases between them. The DNA of the CDR3 is TGTGCCACCAGTGACCGGACTAGCACAGATACGCAGTATTTT. The encoded protein is CATSDRTSTDTQYF.

This clonotype came up a few times. J is TRBJ1-1 and V is TRBV7-8, with D unclear. CDR3 length: 14 residues. CDR1 and CDR2 (germline): SGHVS, FQNEAQ. Trimming removed 3 bases at V and 4 bases at J, with 12 bases between. CDR3 amino acids: CASSFGRSGTEAFF. CDR3 coding DNA: TGTGCCAGCAGCTTTGGGAGGTCGGGCACTGAAGCTTTCTTT.

This clonotype occurred many times. The chain is built from TRBV7-9 and TRBJ1-2, with D unclear. Germline-derived CDR1 and CDR2 are SEHNR and FQNEAQ (reference sequence). The V end was cut by 5 bases, the J end by 4 bases, with 14 bases between. The CDR3 spans 14 residues. This CDR3 is CASSPIPSSYGYTF. The CDR3 bases are TGTGCCAGCAGCCCCATTCCGAGCAGCTATGGCTACACCTTC.

In this sample, this clonotype turned up a few times. This chain joins TRBV6-1 and TRBJ1-1; the D is unclear. Deletions cut 6 bases from V and 1 base from J, with 9 bases between. Germline loops: CDR1 MNHNS, CDR2 SASEGT. There are 13 residues in the CDR3. CDR3 nucleotides: TGTGCCAGCAGAACGCGAAGGAACACTGAAGCTTTCTTT. It is translated as CASRTRRNTEAFF.

Comments on this clonotype: A clone one base away is much larger, so this may be a read error. The chain combines TRBV4-1 with TRBJ2-1, with no clear D. The germline gives CDR1 MGHRA, CDR2 YSYEKL. CDR3 length equals 15 residues. Trimming pared 1 base from V and 3 bases from J, leaving 10 bases between. The CDR3 sequence: CASSQGQSFYNEQFF. Here the CDR3 DNA reads TGCGCCAGCAGCCAAGGGCAAAGCTTCTACAATGAGCAGTTCTTC.

The chain recombines TRBV5-6 with TRBJ2-1; D could derive from TRBD1 or TRBD2 (5 bases each). The CDR3 covers 17 residues. V dropped 2 bases and J dropped 7 bases, with 22 bases sitting between them. Germline-derived CDR1 and CDR2 are SGHDT and YYEEEE. CDR3 DNA: TGTGCCAGCAGCTTTCGATACCGGGACGGGGAAAGAAATGAGCAGTTCTTC. Translating gives CASSFRYRDGERNEQFF.

The J gene is TRBJ2-3, the V gene TRBV27; a possible D gene is TRBD1 (6 bases). Germline values: CDR1 MNHEY, CDR2 SMNVEV (reference sequence). There are 13 residues in the CDR3. With 10 bases removed from V and 6 bases from J, the gap between germline ends came to 17 bases. The CDR3 DNA reads as TGTGCCACCCTAGGTGGGGGCGTGGATACGCAGTATTTT. Encoded protein: CATLGGGVDTQYF.

The V gene is TRBV6-6, the J gene TRBJ1-2, with unresolved D. This CDR3 region has 15 residues. The germline gives CDR1 MNHNY, CDR2 SVGAGI (reference sequence). Trimming removed 0 bases at V and 6 bases at J, with 14 bases between. The CDR3 bases are TGTGCCAGCAGTTACTCGTTGGGCCTGGGGAATGGCTACACCTTC. Translation gives CASSYSLGLGNGYTF.

As for this clonotype: The junction departs from the called germline gene at one end, perhaps through a read error. The rearrangement joins TRBV7-9 to TRBJ2-1, with D possibly being TRBD1 (6 bases). The CDR3 extends over 12 amino acids. Germline V gene data show CDR1 as SEHNR and CDR2 as FQNEAQ (reference sequence). The CDR3, as DNA: TGTGTCAGCAGCTTACAGGGTAATGAGCAGTTCTTC. Translating it yields CVSSLQGNEQFF.

The sample holds a few counts of this clonotype. The CDR3 sequence: CASSISQSFTEAFF. The CDR3 DNA reads as TGTGCCAGCTCGATCAGCCAGTCTTTCACTGAAGCTTTCTTT. The rearrangement links TRBV12-3 or TRBV12-4 to TRBJ1-1; D is uncertain. V lost 8 bases, J lost 4 bases, and 17 bases lay in between. The CDR3 length is 14 residues.

This chain uses TRBV6-2 or TRBV6-3 with TRBJ1-1, with 8 bases that match TRBD1. Germline CDR1 reads MNHEY; CDR2 reads SVGEGT. J gave up 5 bases and V 7 bases, and 15 bases lay outside the gene matches. The CDR3 has 16 amino acids. The CDR3 DNA reads as TGTGCCAGCACGCTTCTCGGACAGGGTTTGGGAACTGAAGCTTTCTTT. This encodes CASTLLGQGLGTEAFF.

The chain links TRBV20-1 to TRBJ2-3, with D perhaps matching TRBD1 (5 bases). This CDR3 contains 14 residues. V was trimmed by 6 bases and J by 1 base, leaving 14 bases between them. Germline V gene sequence: CDR1 DFQATT, CDR2 SNEGSKA (reference sequence). The CDR3 DNA reads TGCAGTGCCACCCTGACAGTTCGCACAGATACGCAGTATTTT. Protein sequence: CSATLTVRTDTQYF.